A single sample gave rise to the 14 T cell receptor beta chains below, sequenced in a study of control samples from healthy donors and cancer patients. The protocol was immunoSEQ multiplex PCR, while the TCRdb copy is restricted to in-frame clones and leaves out a portion. Here the sample spans tens of thousands of clones, 91% being singletons. The source material was blood. The receptor source for this set is a man aged 30-40 years in good health.

CDR3 loop: CASSEGQGANQPQHF. The CDR3 DNA is TGTGCCAGCAGTGAGGGACAGGGGGCCAATCAGCCCCAGCATTTT. The chain is built from TRBV6-1 and TRBJ1-5, with TRBD1 matching over 12 bases. Germline lookup yields CDR1 MNHNS and CDR2 SASEGT. V dropped 3 bases and J dropped 3; count of bases not matched to a gene: 0. This CDR3 is 15 amino acids long.

V usage is TRBV3-1 (or the pseudogene TRBV3-2) and J usage is TRBJ1-4; a weak D match, TRBD1 (5 bases). V was trimmed by 0 bases and J by 8 bases, leaving 19 bases between them. The CDR3 contains 17 residues. CDR1 is LGHDT and CDR2 is YNNKEL in the germline V gene (reference sequence). The CDR3 loop reads CASSQDKGIQGTEKLFF. As DNA, the CDR3 is TGTGCCAGCAGCCAAGATAAGGGGATCCAGGGCACAGAAAAACTGTTTTTT.

The chain recombines TRBV2 with TRBJ2-1; D perhaps matches TRBD1 (6 bases). The CDR3 sequence is 13 residues long. The V and J ends lost 4 bases and 5 bases respectively, with 9 bases between them. Germline assignment: CDR1 SNHLY and CDR2 FYNNEI. CDR3 sequence: CASSVDSNNEQFF. CDR3 DNA: TGTGCCAGCAGTGTGGACAGCAACAATGAGCAGTTCTTC. Complete variable domain (other parts from reference TRBV2 and TRBJ2-1): EPEVTQTPSHQVTQMGQEVILRCVPISNHLYFYWYRQILGQKVEFLVSFYNNEISEKSEIFDDQFSVERPDGSNFTLKIRSTKLEDSAMYFCASSVDSNNEQFFGPGTRLTVL.

This clone was seen once. The rearrangement uses TRBV30 and TRBJ1-5; D gene uncertain. This CDR3 has 11 amino acids. With 5 bases removed from V and 6 bases from J, the gap between germline ends came to 8 bases. Germline V gene lookup returns CDR1 GTSNPN and CDR2 SVGIG (reference sequence). CDR3 region: CAWGEGQPQHF. The DNA of the CDR3 is TGTGCCTGGGGCGAAGGTCAGCCCCAGCATTTT.

CDR3 coding DNA: TGTGCCAGCAGTGAACTAGCGGGCTTCTACGAGCAGTACTTC. Its protein is CASSELAGFYEQYF. The chain recombines TRBV6-1 with TRBJ2-7; 8 bases agree with TRBD2. The CDR3 is 14 residues long. The junction had 3 bases not matched to a gene; V was cut back by 2 bases and J by 3 bases. Germline loops: CDR1 MNHNS, CDR2 SASEGT.

The chain joins TRBV29-1 to TRBJ1-1; D not certain. Looked up from germline, CDR1 is SQVTM and CDR2 is ANQGSEA. Trimming cost V 6 bases and J 4 bases, with 6 bases left between them. CDR3 length: 10 residues. The CDR3 loop is CSVLLTEAFF. DNA for the CDR3: TGCAGCGTCCTTCTCACTGAAGCTTTCTTT.

The chain employs TRBV11-2 and TRBJ2-4; D not certain. The V gene's germline CDR1 is SGHAT and CDR2 FQNNGV. Trimming pared 1 base from V and 0 bases from J, leaving 4 bases between. This CDR3 has 14 residues. This CDR3 is CASSLGGAKNIQYF. The DNA of the CDR3 is TGTGCCAGCAGCTTAGGAGGAGCCAAAAACATTCAGTACTTC.

This clone appeared a single time. The V call is TRBV2, the J call TRBJ1-5; possible D gene TRBD1, 5 bases. The CDR3 has 14 amino acids. Trimming stripped 1 base from V and 7 bases from J, with 11 bases between. The germline CDR1 and CDR2 sequences are SNHLY and FYNNEI. CDR3 residues: CASSEGRAGQPQHF. The CDR3 DNA follows: TGTGCCAGCAGTGAAGGCAGGGCGGGGCAGCCCCAGCATTTT.

This rearrangement joins TRBV6-5 to TRBJ1-6; TRBD1 aligns across 10 bases. This CDR3 is built from 14 residues. Losses at the gene ends were 6 bases for V and 8 bases for J; bases not matched to a gene: 4. Germline-derived CDR1 and CDR2 are MNHEY and SVGAGI. CDR3 in DNA: TGTGCCAGCAGATTGACAGGGGGCGATTCACCCCTCCACTTT. Amino acid sequence: CASRLTGGDSPLHF.

The chain recombines TRBV6-5 with TRBJ1-1, with TRBD1 identical over 8 bases. This CDR3 spans 14 amino acids. The germline CDR1 and CDR2 sequences are MNHEY and SVGAGI. The V segment lost 6 bases and the J segment 1 base; nucleotides outside the gene matches: 4. CDR3 nucleotides: TGTGCCAGCAGGACAGGGGCAGGGAACACTGAAGCTTTCTTT. This translates into CASRTGAGNTEAFF.

This chain uses TRBV6-6 with TRBJ1-5; D is unclear. Germline lookup yields CDR1 MNHNY and CDR2 SVGAGI (reference sequence). Trimming removed 4 bases at V and 6 bases at J, with 16 bases between. The CDR3 runs 15 residues. The CDR3 bases are TGTGCCAGCAGTTTCACTACCGGGAAGGGTCAGCCCCAGCATTTT. This gives the protein CASSFTTGKGQPQHF.

Here the CDR3 reads CASSFGTDNYGYTF. The CDR3 DNA follows: TGTGCCAGCAGCTTTGGGACCGATAACTATGGCTACACCTTC. This sequence joins TRBV7-8 and TRBJ1-2; possibly TRBD1 for D (5 bases). Between the trimmed V and J ends, which lost 3 bases and 1 base, there was a span of 9 bases. This CDR3 spans 14 amino acids. The V gene's germline CDR1 is SGHVS and CDR2 FQNEAQ.

The chain has TRBV7-8 and TRBJ1-1; perhaps TRBD1 as D (6 bases). There are 16 residues in the CDR3. V was cut by 5 bases and J by 6 bases, with 22 bases left in between. Looked up from germline, CDR1 is SGHVS and CDR2 is FQNEAQ. As DNA, the CDR3 is TGTGCCAGCAGCGTCGAATTACAGGGTCAAAAGGCTGAAGCTTTCTTT. Amino acids: CASSVELQGQKAEAFF.

V is TRBV6-6 and J is TRBJ1-2; perhaps TRBD1 as D (6 bases). Trimming shortened V by 2 bases and J by 8 bases, and 21 bases separated the two germline ends. From germline, CDR1 is MNHNY and CDR2 SVGAGI (reference sequence). The CDR3 length is 16 residues. CDR3 loop: CASSYIPGHEYSGYTF. Here the CDR3 DNA reads TGTGCCAGCAGTTACATACCGGGACATGAATATTCCGGCTACACCTTC.